The next 9 T cell receptor beta chains were all read from a single sample in a study of shared clonotypes between healthy human individuals. Measured with immunoSEQ multiplex PCR; TCRdb has only the in-frame clones, and not every one. The table has 400,000 to 500,000 clones, 76% seen once; the top ten hold about an eighth. Sample: PBMCs. Receptors were obtained from a woman aged 35 to 49 in good health. Some clones in this sample may be carry-over from other donors' samples.

V gene TRBV25-1 combines with J gene TRBJ2-3; D call uncertain. The CDR3 has 15 residues. The germline V gene has CDR1 MGHDK and CDR2 SYGVNS. V was cut by 2 bases and J by 6 bases, with 15 bases left in between. Written as DNA, the CDR3 is TGTGCCAGCAGTGAAAGGGTGGCCCGCTCGGATACGCAGTATTTT. Protein: CASSERVARSDTQYF.

The chain carries TRBV10-3 and TRBJ1-5; perhaps TRBD1 as D (6 bases). The germline V gene encodes CDR1 ENHRY and CDR2 SYGVKD. The CDR3 runs to 14 residues. V was clipped by 2 bases and J by 7 bases, with 12 bases between them. This chain's CDR3 is CAISEQGMGQPQHF. CDR3 nucleotide sequence: TGTGCCATCAGTGAGCAGGGGATGGGGCAGCCCCAGCATTTT.

The J gene is TRBJ1-3, the V gene TRBV18; D unresolved. Germline V gene data show CDR1 as KGHSH and CDR2 as LQKENI. This CDR3 is 14 amino acids long. Trimming removed 3 bases from V and 1 base from J, with 7 bases in between. CDR3 nucleotide sequence: TGTGCCAGCTCACCTGCGGGGTCTGGAAACACCATATATTTT. Translating gives CASSPAGSGNTIYF.

The J gene is TRBJ1-1, the V gene TRBV27; 9 positions agree with TRBD1. CDR1 and CDR2 (germline): MNHEY, SMNVEV (reference sequence). V shed 5 bases and J 6 bases; nucleotides not matched to a gene: 10. The CDR3 spans 15 residues. DNA of the CDR3: TGTGCCAGCAGTAGGACCGCACAGGGGGCAGCTGAAGCTTTCTTT. As protein: CASSRTAQGAAEAFF.

The chain links TRBV7-9 to TRBJ1-2, with D uncertain. Per germline, CDR1 SEHNR and CDR2 FQNEAQ (reference sequence). V lost 3 bases and J 0 bases, leaving 11 bases between the germline ends. CDR3 size: 15 residues. CDR3 in DNA: TGTGCCAGCAGCTTGGTCGTGGGAGCTAACTATGGCTACACCTTC. Its protein product is CASSLVVGANYGYTF. The variable domain in full, with the rest retrieved from reference TRBV7-9 and TRBJ1-2, is DTGVSQNPRHKITKRGQNVTFRCDPISEHNRLYWYRQTLGQGPEFLTYFQNEAQLEKSRLLSDRFSAERPKGSFSTLEIQRTEQGDSAMYLCASSLVVGANYGYTFGSGTRLTVV.

The chain joins TRBV4-2 to TRBJ1-2, with D uncertain. CDR1 and CDR2 (germline): LGHNA, YNFKEQ. The V end lost 4 bases, the J end lost 2 bases, and 17 bases lay between the germline ends. CDR3 length: 16 amino acids. CDR3: CASSPRVGSGNYGYTF. CDR3 DNA sequence: TGTGCCAGCAGCCCCCGCGTGGGGTCAGGAAACTATGGCTACACCTTC.

This chain links TRBV19 with TRBJ1-5; D is unresolved. This CDR3 is 15 amino acids long. Trimming took off 5 bases at V and 2 bases at J, with 13 bases between the two ends. Germline CDR1 is LNHDA and CDR2 is SQIVND (reference sequence). The CDR3 spells CASSWKREGNQPQHF. The CDR3, as DNA: TGTGCCAGTAGTTGGAAAAGGGAAGGCAATCAGCCCCAGCATTTT.

This clone was observed once. The CDR3 DNA follows: TGCGCCAGCAGCTTGGTGGGTCCCTACAATGAGCAGTTCTTC. This sequence encodes CASSLVGPYNEQFF. The rearrangement joins TRBV5-1 to TRBJ2-1; D is uncertain. CDR1 is SGHRS and CDR2 is YFSETQ in the germline V gene. The CDR3 sequence is 14 residues long. V was trimmed by 0 bases and J by 2 bases, leaving 6 bases between them.

J is TRBJ2-7 and V is TRBV2, with 8 bases identical to TRBD1. V dropped 5 bases and J dropped 0; count of bases not matched to a gene: 6. There are 15 residues in the CDR3. CDR1 and CDR2 from the germline V gene are SNHLY and FYNNEI. CDR3 loop: CASSIPRGRSYEQYF. The CDR3 DNA reads TGTGCCAGCAGTATCCCCAGGGGGCGCTCCTACGAGCAGTACTTC.